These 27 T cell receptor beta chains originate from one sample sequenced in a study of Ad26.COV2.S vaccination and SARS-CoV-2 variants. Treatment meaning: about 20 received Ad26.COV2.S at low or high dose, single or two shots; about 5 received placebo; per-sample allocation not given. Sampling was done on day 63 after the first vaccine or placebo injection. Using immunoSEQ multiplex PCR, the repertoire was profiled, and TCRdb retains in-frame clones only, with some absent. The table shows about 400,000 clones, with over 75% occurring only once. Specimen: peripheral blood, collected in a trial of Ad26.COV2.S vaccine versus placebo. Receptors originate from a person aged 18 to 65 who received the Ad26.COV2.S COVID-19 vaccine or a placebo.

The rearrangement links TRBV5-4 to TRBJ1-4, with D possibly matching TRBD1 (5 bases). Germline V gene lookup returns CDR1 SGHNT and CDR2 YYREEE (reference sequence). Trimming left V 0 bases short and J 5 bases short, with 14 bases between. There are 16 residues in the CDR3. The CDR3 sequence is CASSLGPGTPNEKLFF. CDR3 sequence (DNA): TGTGCCAGCAGCTTGGGACCAGGGACCCCGAATGAAAAACTGTTTTTT.

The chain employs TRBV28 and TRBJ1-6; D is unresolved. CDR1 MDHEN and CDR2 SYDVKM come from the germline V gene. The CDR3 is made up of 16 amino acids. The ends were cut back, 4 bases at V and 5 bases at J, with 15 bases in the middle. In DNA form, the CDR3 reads TGTGCCAGCAGTTCCGTGACTAGTTGGGATAATTCACCCCTCCACTTT. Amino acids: CASSSVTSWDNSPLHF.

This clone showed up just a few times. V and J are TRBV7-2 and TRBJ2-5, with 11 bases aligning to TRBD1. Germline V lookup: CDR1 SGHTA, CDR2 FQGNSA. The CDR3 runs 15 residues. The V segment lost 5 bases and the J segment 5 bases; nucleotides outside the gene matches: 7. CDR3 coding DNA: TGTGCCAGCAGCCGCCGGACAGGGGGCCTGGAGACCCAGTACTTC. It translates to CASSRRTGGLETQYF. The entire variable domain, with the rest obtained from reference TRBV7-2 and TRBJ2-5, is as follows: GAGVSQSPSNKVTEKGKDVELRCDPISGHTALYWYRQSLGQGLEFLIYFQGNSAPDKSGLPSDRFSAERTGGSVSTLTIQRTQQEDSAVYLCASSRRTGGLETQYFGPGTRLLVL.

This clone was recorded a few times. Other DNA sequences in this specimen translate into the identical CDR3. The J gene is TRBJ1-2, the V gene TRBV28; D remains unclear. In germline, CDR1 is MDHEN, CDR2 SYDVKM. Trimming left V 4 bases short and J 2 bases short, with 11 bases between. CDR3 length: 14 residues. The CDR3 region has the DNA TGTGCCAGCAGTTCCCCCTCCGGCAACTATGGCTACACCTTC. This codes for CASSSPSGNYGYTF.

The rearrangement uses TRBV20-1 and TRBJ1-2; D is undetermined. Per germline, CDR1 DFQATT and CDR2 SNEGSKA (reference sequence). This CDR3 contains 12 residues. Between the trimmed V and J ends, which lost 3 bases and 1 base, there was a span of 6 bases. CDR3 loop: CSASSHNYGYTF. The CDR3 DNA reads TGCAGTGCTAGTTCTCATAACTATGGCTACACCTTC.

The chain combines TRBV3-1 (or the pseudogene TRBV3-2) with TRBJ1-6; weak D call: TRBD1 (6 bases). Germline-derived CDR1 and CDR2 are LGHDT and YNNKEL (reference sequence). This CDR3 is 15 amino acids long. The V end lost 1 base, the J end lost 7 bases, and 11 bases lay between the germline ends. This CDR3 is CASSQGTATNSPLHF. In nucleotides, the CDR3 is TGTGCCAGCAGCCAAGGGACAGCCACAAATTCACCCCTCCACTTT.

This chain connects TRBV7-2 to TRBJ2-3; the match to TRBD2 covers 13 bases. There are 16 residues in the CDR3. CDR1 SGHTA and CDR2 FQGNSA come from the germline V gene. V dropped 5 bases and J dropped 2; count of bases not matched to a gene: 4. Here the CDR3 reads CASSRTSGGATDTQYF. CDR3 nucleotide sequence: TGTGCCAGCAGCCGTACTAGCGGGGGGGCCACAGATACGCAGTATTTT.

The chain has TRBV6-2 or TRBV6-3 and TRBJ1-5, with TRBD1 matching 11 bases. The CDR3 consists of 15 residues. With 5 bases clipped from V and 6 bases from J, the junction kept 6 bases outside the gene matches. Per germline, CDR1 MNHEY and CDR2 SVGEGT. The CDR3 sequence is CASSQDRGPLQPQHF. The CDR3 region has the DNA TGTGCCAGCAGTCAGGACAGGGGGCCTCTTCAGCCCCAGCATTTT.

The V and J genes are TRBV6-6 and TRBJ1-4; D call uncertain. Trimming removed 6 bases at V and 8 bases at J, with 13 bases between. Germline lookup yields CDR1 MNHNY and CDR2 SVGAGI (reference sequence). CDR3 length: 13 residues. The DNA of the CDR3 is TGTGCCAGCAGCAGGTCCGGTTCGGAAAAACTGTTTTTT. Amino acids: CASSRSGSEKLFF.

CDR3 residues: CASSVAGGNTGELFF. The CDR3, as DNA: TGTGCCAGCAGCGTAGCGGGGGGGAACACCGGGGAGCTGTTTTTT. The V and J genes are TRBV5-5 and TRBJ2-2; TRBD2 aligns across 10 bases. The germline V gene has CDR1 SGHKS and CDR2 YYEKEE (reference sequence). This CDR3 is 15 amino acids long. V lost 4 bases, J lost 1 base, and 1 base stayed unmatched.

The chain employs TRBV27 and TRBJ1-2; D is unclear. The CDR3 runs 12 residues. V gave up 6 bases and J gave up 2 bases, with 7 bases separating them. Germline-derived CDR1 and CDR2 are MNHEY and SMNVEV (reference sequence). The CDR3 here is CASSTGNYGYTF. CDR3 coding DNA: TGTGCCAGCAGCACCGGCAACTATGGCTACACCTTC.

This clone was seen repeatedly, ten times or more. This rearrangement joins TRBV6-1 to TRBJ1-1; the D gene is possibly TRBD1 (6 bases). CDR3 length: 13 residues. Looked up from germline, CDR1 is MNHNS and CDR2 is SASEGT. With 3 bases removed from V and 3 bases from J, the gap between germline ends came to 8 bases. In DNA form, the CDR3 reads TGTGCCAGCAGTGACAGGGGAGACACTGAAGCTTTCTTT. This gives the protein CASSDRGDTEAFF.

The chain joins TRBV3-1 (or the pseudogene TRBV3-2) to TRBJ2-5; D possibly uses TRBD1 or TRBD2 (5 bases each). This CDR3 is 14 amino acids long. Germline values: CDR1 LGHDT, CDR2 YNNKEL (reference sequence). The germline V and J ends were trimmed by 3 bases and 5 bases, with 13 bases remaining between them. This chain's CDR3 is CASSQEAWGETQYF. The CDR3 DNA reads TGTGCCAGCAGCCAGGAGGCCTGGGGGGAGACCCAGTACTTC.

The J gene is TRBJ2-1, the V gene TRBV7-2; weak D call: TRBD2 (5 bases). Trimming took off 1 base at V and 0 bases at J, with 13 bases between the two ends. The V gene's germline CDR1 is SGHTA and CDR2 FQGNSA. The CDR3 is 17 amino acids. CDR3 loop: CASSLGSRAGSYNEQFF. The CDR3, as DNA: TGTGCCAGCAGCTTAGGTTCGAGGGCAGGCTCCTACAATGAGCAGTTCTTC.

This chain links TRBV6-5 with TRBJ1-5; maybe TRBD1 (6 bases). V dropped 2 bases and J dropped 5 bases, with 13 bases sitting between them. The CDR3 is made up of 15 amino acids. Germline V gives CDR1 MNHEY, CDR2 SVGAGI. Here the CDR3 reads CASSYTGSRDQPQHF. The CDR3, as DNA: TGTGCCAGCAGTTACACAGGGTCGAGGGATCAGCCCCAGCATTTT.

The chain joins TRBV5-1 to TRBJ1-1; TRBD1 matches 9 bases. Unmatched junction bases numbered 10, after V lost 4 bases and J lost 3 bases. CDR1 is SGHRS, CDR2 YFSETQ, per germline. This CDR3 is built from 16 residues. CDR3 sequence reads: CASSTWDRAGDTEAFF. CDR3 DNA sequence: TGCGCCAGCAGCACATGGGACAGGGCCGGGGACACTGAAGCTTTCTTT.

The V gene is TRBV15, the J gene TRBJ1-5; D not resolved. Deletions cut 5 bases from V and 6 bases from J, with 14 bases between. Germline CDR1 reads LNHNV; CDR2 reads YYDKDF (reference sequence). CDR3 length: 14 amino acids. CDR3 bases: TGTGCCACCAGCGGCTCAGGAAGTCGTCAGCCCCAGCATTTT. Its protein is CATSGSGSRQPQHF.

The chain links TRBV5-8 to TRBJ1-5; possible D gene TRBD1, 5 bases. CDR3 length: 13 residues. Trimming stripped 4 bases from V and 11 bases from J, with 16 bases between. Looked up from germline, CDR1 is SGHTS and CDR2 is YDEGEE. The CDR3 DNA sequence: TGTGCCAGCAGCCGGCAGTGGGACGAGTCCCAGCATTTT. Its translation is CASSRQWDESQHF.

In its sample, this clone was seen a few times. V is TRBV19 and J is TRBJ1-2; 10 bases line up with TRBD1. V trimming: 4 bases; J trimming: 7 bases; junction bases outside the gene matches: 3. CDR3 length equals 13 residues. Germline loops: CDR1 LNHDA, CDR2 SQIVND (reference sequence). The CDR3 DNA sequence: TGTGCCAGTAGTACAGGGACAGGGGTTGGCTACACCTTC. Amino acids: CASSTGTGVGYTF.

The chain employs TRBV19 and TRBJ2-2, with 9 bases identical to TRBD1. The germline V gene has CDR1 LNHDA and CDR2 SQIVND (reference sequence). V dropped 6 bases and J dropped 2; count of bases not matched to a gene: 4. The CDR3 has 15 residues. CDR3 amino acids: CASSPGQGNTGELFF. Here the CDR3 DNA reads TGTGCCAGTAGCCCGGGACAGGGCAACACCGGGGAGCTGTTTTTT.

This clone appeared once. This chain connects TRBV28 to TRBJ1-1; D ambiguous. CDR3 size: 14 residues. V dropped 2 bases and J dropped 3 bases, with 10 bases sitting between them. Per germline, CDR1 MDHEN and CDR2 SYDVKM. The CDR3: CASSLVSGDTEAFF. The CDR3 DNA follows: TGTGCCAGCAGTTTAGTATCCGGAGACACTGAAGCTTTCTTT.

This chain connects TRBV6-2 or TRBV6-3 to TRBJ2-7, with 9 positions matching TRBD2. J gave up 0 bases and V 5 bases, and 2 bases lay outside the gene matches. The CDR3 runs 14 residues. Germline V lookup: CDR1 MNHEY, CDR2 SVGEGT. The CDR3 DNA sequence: TGTGCCAGCAGTGCAGCGGGAGGCTCCTACGAGCAGTACTTC. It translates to CASSAAGGSYEQYF.

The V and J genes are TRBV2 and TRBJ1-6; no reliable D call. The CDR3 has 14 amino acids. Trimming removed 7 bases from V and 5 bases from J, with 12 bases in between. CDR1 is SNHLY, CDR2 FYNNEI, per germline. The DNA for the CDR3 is TGTGCCAGCATTAACGGACCCAATAATTCACCCCTCCACTTT. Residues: CASINGPNNSPLHF.

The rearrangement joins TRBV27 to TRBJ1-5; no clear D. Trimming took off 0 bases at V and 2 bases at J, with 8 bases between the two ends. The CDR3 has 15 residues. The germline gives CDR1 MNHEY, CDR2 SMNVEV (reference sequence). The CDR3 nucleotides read TGTGCCAGCAGTTTATCAGCGGGAGGCAATCAGCCCCAGCATTTT. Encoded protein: CASSLSAGGNQPQHF.

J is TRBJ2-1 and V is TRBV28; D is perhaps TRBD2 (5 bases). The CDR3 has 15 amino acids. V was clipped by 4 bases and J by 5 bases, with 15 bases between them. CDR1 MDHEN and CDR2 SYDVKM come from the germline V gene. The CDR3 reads CASSWRTPADNEQFF. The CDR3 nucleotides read TGTGCCAGCAGTTGGAGGACCCCAGCGGACAATGAGCAGTTCTTC.

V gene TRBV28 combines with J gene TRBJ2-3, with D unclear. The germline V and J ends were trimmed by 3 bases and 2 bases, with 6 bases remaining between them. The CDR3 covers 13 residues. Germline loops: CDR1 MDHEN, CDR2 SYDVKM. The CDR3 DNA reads TGTGCCAGCAGTTTTGGGGACACAGATACGCAGTATTTT. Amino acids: CASSFGDTDTQYF.

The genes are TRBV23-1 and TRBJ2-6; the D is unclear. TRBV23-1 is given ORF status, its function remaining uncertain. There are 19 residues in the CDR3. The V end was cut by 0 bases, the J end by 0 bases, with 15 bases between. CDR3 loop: CASSQSGPSPLSGANVLTF. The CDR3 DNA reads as TGCGCCAGCAGTCAATCCGGACCGAGCCCCCTCTCTGGGGCCAACGTCCTGACTTTC.